The text below deals with one T cell receptor (beta chain). The antigen is undetermined. The method was immunoSEQ multiplex PCR; TCRdb's version includes in-frame clones alone and lacks a portion of them. The sample includes roughly 120,000 clones, 92% of them seen just once. Unstimulated regulatory T cells (CD4+CD25+CD127-), CD4+CD25- non-regulatory cells, CD4 and CD8 cells were FACS-sorted from thawed PBMCs. V gave up 0 bases and J gave up 4 bases, with 8 bases separating them. Germline-derived CDR1 and CDR2 are SGHKS and YYEKEE (reference sequence). The CDR3 extends over 14 amino acids. This sample was included in a study of Tregs in tolerant kidney transplant recipients. Whole-study findings and limits: No direct test of biological reproducibility was done here. Validation in larger populations is needed because few patients were studied. Tregs expanded with activated donor B cells seemed most donor-specific.

The TCR originated in a human donor in good health. Sample: CD4+ T cells from blood. The chain recombines TRBV5-5 with TRBJ2-1; D gene uncertain. CDR3 DNA: TGTGCCAGCAGCTTGGCCTTCAGGTACAATGAGCAGTTCTTC. Amino acid sequence: CASSLAFRYNEQFF.